This T cell receptor (beta chain) derives from a study of CD8+CD57+ T cells in acquired aplastic anemia. Of note for this clonotype: A much bigger clone sits one base away, suggesting this may be a read error.

The template for TCR beta VDJ and CDR3 sequence profiling was genomic DNA. TCRdb ran MiXCR on the reads and lists one entry per CDR3 protein. The sample has tens of thousands of distinct CDR3 sequences; under 50% are singletons. This clonotype was sampled from a human donor in good health, serving as a control. Sequencing was carried out using sorted CD4+, CD8+, or CD8+CD57+ T cells (not recorded which) from PBMCs.

The CDR3 nucleotides are TGTGCCAGCAGGAGAGGACAAGCCTTCTACAATGAGCAGTTCTTC. Its translation is CASRRGQAFYNEQFF. The V call is TRBV11-1, the J call TRBJ2-1; D perhaps matches TRBD1 (5 bases). V was shortened by 6 bases and J by 3 bases, with 15 bases between the two germline ends. This CDR3 has 15 residues. Germline V gene data show CDR1 as SGHAT and CDR2 as FQDESV (reference sequence).